Below, 21 T cell receptor beta chains from the same sample are listed, as sequenced in a study of T-cell memory formation after mild COVID-19. TCRdb ran MiXCR on the 5' RACE reads and lists one entry per CDR3 protein. The sample consists of around 320,000 distinct CDR3 sequences, roughly a fifth of them appearing once. Sequencing was carried out using PBMCs or a T cell subset sorted from them (not recorded which). The source is a man between 18 and 29 years old who had mild COVID-19 (a few samples of this study predate the infection). Cell type and time point are not known.

CDR3 in DNA: TGCAGCGTTGAAGGACAGGGAGGTAGCTATGGCTACACCTTC. It translates to CSVEGQGGSYGYTF. This rearrangement joins TRBV29-1 to TRBJ1-2; 7 bases align to TRBD1. This CDR3 is 14 amino acids long. The germline V gene has CDR1 SQVTM and CDR2 ANQGSEA. The V segment lost 1 base and the J segment 4 bases; nucleotides outside the gene matches: 6.

The chain is built from TRBV5-1 and TRBJ2-5; a weak D match, TRBD2 (7 bases). The CDR3 is made up of 15 amino acids. V gave up 6 bases and J gave up 4 bases, with 19 bases separating them. CDR1 and CDR2 (germline): SGHRS, YFSETQ. CDR3 nucleotides: TGCGCCAGCACCAGGGGTTCGACTAGCAGAGAGACCCAGTACTTC. Protein product: CASTRGSTSRETQYF.

CDR3 sequence: CASSNLGTGELFF. The CDR3 DNA sequence: TGTGCCAGTAGTAATCTGGGAACCGGGGAGCTGTTTTTT. The chain employs TRBV19 and TRBJ2-2; no definite D call. CDR3 size: 13 residues. Germline CDR1 LNHDA, CDR2 SQIVND (reference sequence). V lost 4 bases to trimming and J lost 5 bases, with 8 bases between them.

The chain employs TRBV7-9 and TRBJ2-3, with D unresolved. V was trimmed by 1 base and J by 3 bases, leaving 5 bases between them. The CDR3 covers 13 residues. The V gene's germline CDR1 is SEHNR and CDR2 FQNEAQ (reference sequence). In nucleotides, the CDR3 is TGTGCCAGCAGCTTAGGGACGACAGATACGCAGTATTTT. It specifies CASSLGTTDTQYF. The full variable domain, its missing parts supplied by reference TRBV7-9 and TRBJ2-3, is DTGVSQNPRHKITKRGQNVTFRCDPISEHNRLYWYRQTLGQGPEFLTYFQNEAQLEKSRLLSDRFSAERPKGSFSTLEIQRTEQGDSAMYLCASSLGTTDTQYFGPGTRLTVL.

The chain joins TRBV24-1 to TRBJ2-2; the D gene is possibly TRBD1 (6 bases). V was shortened by 4 bases and J by 4 bases, with 15 bases between the two germline ends. This CDR3 has 16 residues. Germline V CDR1 and CDR2: KGHDR, SFDVKD. CDR3 in amino acids: CATSDQALDSTGELFF. The CDR3 DNA follows: TGTGCCACCAGTGACCAAGCCCTGGACAGCACCGGGGAGCTGTTTTTT.

This clonotype was seen at least ten times. The CDR3 nucleotides read TGTGCCAGCAGCCACCTGAGGGGGCTAGCGGGGGTGAATGAGCAGTTCTTC. Translation gives CASSHLRGLAGVNEQFF. V gene TRBV7-9 combines with J gene TRBJ2-1; 10 nucleotides line up with TRBD2. The CDR3 loop spans 17 amino acids. J lost 7 bases, V lost 5 bases, and 14 bases had no gene match. Germline lookup yields CDR1 SEHNR and CDR2 FQNEAQ (reference sequence).

The chain's CDR3 is CASSPPFWDRVTKTQYF. CDR3 coding DNA: TGTGCCAGCAGCCCTCCCTTCTGGGACAGGGTCACGAAGACCCAGTACTTC. The chain recombines TRBV28 with TRBJ2-5, with 9 positions matching TRBD1. V trimming: 6 bases; J trimming: 6 bases; junction bases outside the gene matches: 17. The CDR3 consists of 17 residues. Germline V gene lookup returns CDR1 MDHEN and CDR2 SYDVKM.

This clonotype was observed a few times. The V gene is TRBV2, the J gene TRBJ2-3; 8 nucleotides match TRBD2. The V and J ends lost 6 bases and 4 bases, in that order; junction bases with no gene match: 3. The CDR3 totals 13 residues. The germline gives CDR1 SNHLY, CDR2 FYNNEI. The chain's CDR3 is CASSAAGADTQYF. The CDR3 DNA sequence: TGTGCCAGCAGCGCAGCGGGGGCAGATACGCAGTATTTT.

This clonotype appeared a few times. The genes are TRBV7-2 and TRBJ1-2; weak D call: TRBD1 (6 bases). Germline CDR1 SGHTA, CDR2 FQGNSA. There are 15 residues in the CDR3. V was cut by 7 bases and J by 2 bases, with 17 bases left in between. CDR3 amino acids: CASTVTGGVNYGYTF. CDR3 DNA sequence: TGTGCCAGCACTGTGACAGGCGGCGTGAACTATGGCTACACCTTC.

The chain is built from TRBV2 and TRBJ2-7; D gene ambiguous. V shed 4 bases and J shed 3 bases, with 7 bases lying between them. The CDR3 has 12 residues. Germline assignment: CDR1 SNHLY and CDR2 FYNNEI. CDR3 nucleotide sequence: TGTGCCAGCAGTGCAACTTTCTACGAGCAGTACGTC. Translating gives CASSATFYEQYV.

This clonotype was seen a handful of times. The rearrangement uses TRBV4-3 and TRBJ2-1, with D possibly matching TRBD2 (6 bases). The germline V gene encodes CDR1 LGHNA and CDR2 YSLEER. The CDR3 is 13 residues long. V lost 5 bases and J 11 bases, leaving 16 bases between the germline ends. The CDR3: CASSTRTGRQQFF. Here the CDR3 DNA reads TGCGCCAGCAGCACGCGGACTGGGAGGCAGCAGTTCTTC.

V is TRBV3-1 and J is TRBJ2-1; 9 positions agree with TRBD2. With 0 bases clipped from V and 10 bases from J, the junction kept 10 bases outside the gene matches. CDR3 length: 16 residues. The germline V gene encodes CDR1 LGHDT and CDR2 YNNKEL (reference sequence). The CDR3 DNA reads TGTGCCAGCAGCCAAGATATGGCTAGCGGGGAGAGGGAGCAGTTCTTC. Encoded protein: CASSQDMASGEREQFF.

The chain combines TRBV7-6 with TRBJ1-1, with D perhaps matching TRBD1 (5 bases). Looked up from germline, CDR1 is SGHVS and CDR2 is FNYEAQ. With 5 bases removed from V and 9 bases from J, the gap between germline ends came to 13 bases. CDR3 size: 12 residues. CDR3 DNA: TGTGCCAGCAGCCAGGGAGGCAGCCAAGCTTTCTTT. This codes for CASSQGGSQAFF. The full variable domain, in which reference TRBV7-6 and TRBJ1-1 provide the parts outside the CDR3, is GAGVSQSPRYKVTKRGQDVALRCDPISGHVSLYWYRQALGQGPEFLTYFNYEAQQDKSGLPNDRFSAERPEGSISTLTIQRTEQRDSAMYRCASSQGGSQAFFGQGTRLTVV.

This clonotype was picked up many times. The J gene is TRBJ1-5, the V gene TRBV14, with D uncertain. Per germline, CDR1 SGHDN and CDR2 FVKESK. There are 13 residues in the CDR3. Deletions cut 2 bases from V and 6 bases from J, with 8 bases between. CDR3 nucleotide sequence: TGTGCCAGCAGCCAATACCTTGGTCAGCCCCAGCATTTT. This translates into CASSQYLGQPQHF.

The V gene is TRBV20-1, the J gene TRBJ2-3, with 9 bases matching TRBD2. CDR1 DFQATT and CDR2 SNEGSKA come from the germline V gene (reference sequence). The CDR3 spans 14 residues. Germline trimming cut 3 bases from V and 3 bases from J; bases unmatched to any gene: 4. CDR3 DNA: TGCAGTGCTAGTAGGCTAGCGGGGACAGATACGCAGTATTTT. This translates into CSASRLAGTDTQYF.

The J gene is TRBJ2-7, the V gene TRBV29-1; 10 bases agree with TRBD1. CDR1 and CDR2 from the germline V gene are SQVTM and ANQGSEA. With 6 bases clipped from V and 5 bases from J, the junction kept 4 bases outside the gene matches. The CDR3 has 12 amino acids. CDR3 bases: TGCAGCGTCTCCGGGACAGGGGACGAGCAGTACGTC. Its protein is CSVSGTGDEQYV.

The table lists this clonotype with many counts. The chain uses TRBV5-1 and TRBJ2-1; D possibly uses TRBD1 or TRBD2 (6 bases each). The germline V and J ends were trimmed by 3 bases and 2 bases, with 15 bases remaining between them. Germline V lookup: CDR1 SGHRS, CDR2 YFSETQ. CDR3 length equals 16 residues. For the CDR3, the DNA is TGCGCCAGCAGCTGGGGGGCCGGGGACACCTACAATGAGCAGTTCTTC. It yields the protein CASSWGAGDTYNEQFF.

The genes are TRBV6-5 and TRBJ1-2, with D possibly TRBD1 on 5 matching bases. CDR3 length: 16 residues. From germline, CDR1 is MNHEY and CDR2 SVGAGI. Between the trimmed V and J ends, which lost 0 bases and 0 bases, there was a span of 11 bases. CDR3 residues: CASSYSGAGTNYGYTF. CDR3 bases: TGTGCCAGCAGTTACTCCGGAGCAGGGACTAACTATGGCTACACCTTC.

This clonotype was found many times. This chain links TRBV5-1 with TRBJ2-2, with 8 bases aligning to TRBD2. The germline V gene encodes CDR1 SGHRS and CDR2 YFSETQ. Trimming removed 4 bases from V and 3 bases from J; junction bases left unmatched: 5. There are 15 residues in the CDR3. CDR3 loop: CASSHGLAYTGELFF. DNA for the CDR3: TGCGCCAGCAGCCATGGACTAGCTTACACCGGGGAGCTGTTTTTT.

This clonotype occurred a few times. The chain carries TRBV20-1 and TRBJ2-2; D possibly corresponds to TRBD1 (6 bases). Germline lookup yields CDR1 DFQATT and CDR2 SNEGSKA (reference sequence). The CDR3 sequence is 14 residues long. Trimming removed 3 bases at V and 3 bases at J, with 11 bases between. The CDR3 coding sequence is TGCAGTGCTAGGAGGCAGGGGTACACCGGGGAGCTGTTTTTT. Amino acid sequence: CSARRQGYTGELFF.

This sequence joins TRBV24-1 and TRBJ2-1; 7 nucleotides line up with TRBD2. With V trimmed by 0 bases and J by 13 bases, 8 bases remained unmatched. This CDR3 is built from 14 residues. From germline, CDR1 is KGHDR and CDR2 SFDVKD. In DNA form, the CDR3 reads TGTGCCACCAGTGATTTGCAAGCGGGGTCAGTTCAGTTCTTC. It encodes CATSDLQAGSVQFF.